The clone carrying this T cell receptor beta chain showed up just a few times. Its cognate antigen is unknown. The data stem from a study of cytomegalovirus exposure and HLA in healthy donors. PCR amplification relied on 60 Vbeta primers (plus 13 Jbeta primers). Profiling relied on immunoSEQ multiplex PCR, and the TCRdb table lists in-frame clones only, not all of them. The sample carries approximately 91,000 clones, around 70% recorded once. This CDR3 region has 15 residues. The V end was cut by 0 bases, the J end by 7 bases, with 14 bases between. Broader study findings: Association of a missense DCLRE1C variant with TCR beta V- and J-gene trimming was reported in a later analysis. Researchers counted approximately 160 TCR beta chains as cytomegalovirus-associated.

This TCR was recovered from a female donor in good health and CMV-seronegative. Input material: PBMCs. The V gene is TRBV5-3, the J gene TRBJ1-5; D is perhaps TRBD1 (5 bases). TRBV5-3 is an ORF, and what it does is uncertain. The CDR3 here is CARSLVGTAGQPQHF. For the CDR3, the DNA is TGTGCCAGAAGCTTGGTTGGGACGGCGGGGCAGCCCCAGCATTTT.